The entry that follows covers one T cell receptor (beta chain) sequence. The antigen remains unidentified. The germline V gene has CDR1 LNHNV and CDR2 YYDKDF (reference sequence). With 4 bases removed from V and 3 bases from J, the gap between germline ends came to 7 bases. This CDR3 has 12 residues. This entry is derived from a study of PD-1 blockade in classical Hodgkin lymphoma. Study results and caveats: Complete responders matched newly diagnosed patients in baseline diversity. Diminished baseline TCR diversity has been reported in newly diagnosed patients relative to healthy donors. The CD4+ diversity rise by C4D1 was clearest in complete responders.

Some clones are missing from TCRdb's copy, which holds only in-frame ones; the method was immunoSEQ multiplex PCR. Among tens of thousands of clones listed, 75% to 95% were seen once. The time point is: cycle 4 day 1 (C4D1), after less than seven weeks of nivolumab. Relapses following autologous stem cell transplantation were seen in all patients, with brentuximab vedotin exposure varying. Material: peripheral blood mononuclear cells (PBMCs), obtained before the fourth cycle of nivolumab. V is TRBV15 and J is TRBJ2-7; D is unclear. This clonotype was obtained from a human donor with classical Hodgkin lymphoma. As DNA, the CDR3 is TGTGCCACCAGCATTGGCAACTACGAGCAGTACTTC. This translates into CATSIGNYEQYF.